The clone carrying this T cell receptor beta chain has a count of ten or more. Its cognate antigen is unknown. The sample comes from a study of CD8 T cells in ankylosing spondylitis. Quantitative 5'-RACE with molecular barcodes was used to make the TCR beta libraries. TCRdb analysed the 5' RACE reads with MiXCR anew, one entry per CDR3 protein. The sample holds under 55,000 distinct CDR3 sequences, roughly 7.3% seen once. Whole-study results and caveats: Disease-linked clones proved CD8+ and comparatively uncommon in peripheral blood. Reactive arthritis synovial fluid and blood were previously reported to contain some motif variants. Typical of ankylosing spondylitis blood, it appeared, was a TCR beta motif of eight highly homologous variants.

The sequencing sample was made of blood, either unsorted or a sorted T cell fraction (not recorded which). The TCR sequence derives from a female donor with ankylosing spondylitis or in good health (not recorded which).

DNA of the CDR3: TGCAGTGCTAGAATCCCTACGAGGACAGGGGGAGATACGCAGTATTTT. Protein: CSARIPTRTGGDTQYF. The chain employs TRBV20-1 and TRBJ2-3, with 10 bases aligning to TRBD1. V trimming: 2 bases; J trimming: 5 bases; junction bases outside the gene matches: 10. Germline V gene sequence: CDR1 DFQATT, CDR2 SNEGSKA (reference sequence). The CDR3 contains 16 residues.